Listed here are 5 T cell receptor beta chains from one sample, sequenced in a study of read filtering for tumor transcriptome and immune sequencing. Molecular barcoded adaptors covering alpha/delta and beta/gamma chains were used on about 0.4 ug RNA. TCRdb used MiXCR to reprocess the reads, holding one entry per CDR3 protein. The sample consists of tens of thousands of distinct CDR3 sequences, roughly a fifth of them appearing once. Sequencing input: a population of CD138-negative cells sorted from bone marrow. The receptors derive from a donor aged 40 or older with multiple myeloma.

Regarding this clonotype: This may be a read error: a much more frequent sequence differs by one nucleotide. The chain couples TRBV19 to TRBJ2-1; D is unresolved. CDR1 and CDR2 (germline): LNHDA, SQIVND (reference sequence). CDR3 size: 15 residues. The CDR3 sequence is CASSITGLTYNEQLF. In DNA, the CDR3 is TGTGCCAGTAGTATAACGGGTCTGACCTACAATGAGCAGCTCTTC.

Concerning this clonotype itself: This may arise from a read error, as a much more abundant clone is one base away. This rearrangement joins TRBV7-9 to TRBJ2-3; a possible D gene is TRBD1 (5 bases). V lost 2 bases to trimming and J lost 5 bases, with 11 bases between them. Germline V gene data show CDR1 as SEHNR and CDR2 as FQNEAQ (reference sequence). The CDR3 extends over 14 amino acids. Here the CDR3 reads CASSLQGRVDTQYF. In DNA form, the CDR3 reads TGTGCCAGCAGCTTACAGGGAAGGGTAGATACGCAGTATTTT.

This clonotype was counted only a few times. The V call is TRBV12-3 or TRBV12-4, the J call TRBJ2-7; tentatively, D is TRBD1 or TRBD2 (6 bases each). CDR3 size: 13 residues. V lost 6 bases to trimming and J lost 2 bases, with 11 bases between them. CDR3 amino acids: CASRGGSAYEQYF. CDR3 coding DNA: TGTGCCAGCAGAGGGGGGAGCGCCTACGAGCAGTACTTC.

The table lists this clonotype with many counts. The V and J genes are TRBV5-6 and TRBJ2-7; D perhaps matches TRBD2 (6 bases). The CDR3 is 16 amino acids. V dropped 0 bases and J dropped 0 bases, with 13 bases sitting between them. Germline V gene lookup returns CDR1 SGHDT and CDR2 YYEEEE. The CDR3 is CASSLGPGVSSYEQYF. The CDR3 DNA is TGTGCCAGCAGCTTGGGACCGGGGGTTAGCTCCTACGAGCAGTACTTC.

To note about this clonotype: This may be a read error, as it is one base from a much larger clone. The chain has TRBV7-9 and TRBJ1-2; perhaps TRBD1 as D (5 bases). The length of the CDR3 is 13 residues. Germline-derived CDR1 and CDR2 are SEHNR and FQNEAQ (reference sequence). The CDR3 sequence is CAGSLGTNYGYTF. Here the CDR3 DNA reads TGTGCCGGCAGCTTAGGGACCAACTATGGCTACACCTTC. The entire variable domain, with the rest obtained from reference TRBV7-9 and TRBJ1-2, is as follows: DTGVSQNPRHKITKRGQNVTFRCDPISEHNRLYWYRQTLGQGPEFLTYFQNEAQLEKSRLLSDRFSAERPKGSFSTLEIQRTEQGDSAMYLCAGSLGTNYGYTFGSGTRLTVV.